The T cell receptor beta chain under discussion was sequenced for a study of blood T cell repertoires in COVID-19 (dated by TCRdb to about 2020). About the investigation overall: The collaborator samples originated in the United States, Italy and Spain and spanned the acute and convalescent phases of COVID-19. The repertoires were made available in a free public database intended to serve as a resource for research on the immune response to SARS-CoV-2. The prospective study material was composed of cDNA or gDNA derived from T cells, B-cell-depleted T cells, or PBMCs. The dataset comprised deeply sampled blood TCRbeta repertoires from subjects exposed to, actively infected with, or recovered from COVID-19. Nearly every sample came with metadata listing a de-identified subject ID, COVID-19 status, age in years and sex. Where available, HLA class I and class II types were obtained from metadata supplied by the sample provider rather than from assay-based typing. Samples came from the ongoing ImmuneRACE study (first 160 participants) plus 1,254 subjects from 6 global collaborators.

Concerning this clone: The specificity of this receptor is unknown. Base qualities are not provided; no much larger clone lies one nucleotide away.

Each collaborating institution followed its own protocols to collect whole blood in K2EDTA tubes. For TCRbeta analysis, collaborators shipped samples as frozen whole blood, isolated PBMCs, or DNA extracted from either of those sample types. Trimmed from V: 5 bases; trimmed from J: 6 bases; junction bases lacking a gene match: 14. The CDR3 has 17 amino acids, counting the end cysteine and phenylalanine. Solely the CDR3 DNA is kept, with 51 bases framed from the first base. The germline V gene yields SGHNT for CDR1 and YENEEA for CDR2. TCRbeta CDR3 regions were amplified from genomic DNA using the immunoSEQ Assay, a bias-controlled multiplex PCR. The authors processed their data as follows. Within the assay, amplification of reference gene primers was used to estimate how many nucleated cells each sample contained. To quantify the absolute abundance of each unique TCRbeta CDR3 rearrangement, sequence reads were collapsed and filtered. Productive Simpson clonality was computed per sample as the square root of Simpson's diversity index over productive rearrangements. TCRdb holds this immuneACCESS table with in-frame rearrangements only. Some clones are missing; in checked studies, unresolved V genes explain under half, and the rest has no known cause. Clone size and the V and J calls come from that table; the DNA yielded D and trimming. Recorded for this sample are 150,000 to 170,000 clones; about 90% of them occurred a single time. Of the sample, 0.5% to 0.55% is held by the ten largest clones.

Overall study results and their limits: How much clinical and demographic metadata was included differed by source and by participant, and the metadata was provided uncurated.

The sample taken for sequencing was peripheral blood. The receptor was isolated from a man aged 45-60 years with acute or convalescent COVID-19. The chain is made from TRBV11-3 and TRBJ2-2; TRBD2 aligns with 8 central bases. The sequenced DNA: TGTGCCAGCAGCCGGTCGGCCTTGGGACTAGTGGCCGGGGAGCTGTTTTTT. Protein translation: CASSRSALGLVAGELFF.